What follows is one TCR beta chain and its context. V lost 5 bases and J 5 bases, leaving 12 bases between the germline ends. This CDR3 is built from 13 residues. Some clones are missing from TCRdb's copy, which holds only in-frame ones; the method was immunoSEQ multiplex PCR. This sample has 300,000 to 400,000 clones, with 88% found just once. Treatment in this sample: about 20 received Ad26.COV2.S at low or high dose, single or two shots; 5 received placebo; per-sample allocation not given. Material that was analyzed had been drawn on day 63 after the first vaccine or placebo injection. The sample belongs to a study of Ad26.COV2.S vaccination and SARS-CoV-2 variants.

The rearrangement joins TRBV12-3 or TRBV12-4 to TRBJ2-5, with D unclear. The input for sequencing was peripheral blood, taken in a trial of Ad26.COV2.S vaccine versus placebo. The sequence derives from a person aged 18 to 65 who received the Ad26.COV2.S COVID-19 vaccine or a placebo. CDR3 sequence: CASSPFSLETQYF. DNA for the CDR3: TGTGCCAGCAGTCCCTTCAGTTTGGAGACCCAGTACTTC.